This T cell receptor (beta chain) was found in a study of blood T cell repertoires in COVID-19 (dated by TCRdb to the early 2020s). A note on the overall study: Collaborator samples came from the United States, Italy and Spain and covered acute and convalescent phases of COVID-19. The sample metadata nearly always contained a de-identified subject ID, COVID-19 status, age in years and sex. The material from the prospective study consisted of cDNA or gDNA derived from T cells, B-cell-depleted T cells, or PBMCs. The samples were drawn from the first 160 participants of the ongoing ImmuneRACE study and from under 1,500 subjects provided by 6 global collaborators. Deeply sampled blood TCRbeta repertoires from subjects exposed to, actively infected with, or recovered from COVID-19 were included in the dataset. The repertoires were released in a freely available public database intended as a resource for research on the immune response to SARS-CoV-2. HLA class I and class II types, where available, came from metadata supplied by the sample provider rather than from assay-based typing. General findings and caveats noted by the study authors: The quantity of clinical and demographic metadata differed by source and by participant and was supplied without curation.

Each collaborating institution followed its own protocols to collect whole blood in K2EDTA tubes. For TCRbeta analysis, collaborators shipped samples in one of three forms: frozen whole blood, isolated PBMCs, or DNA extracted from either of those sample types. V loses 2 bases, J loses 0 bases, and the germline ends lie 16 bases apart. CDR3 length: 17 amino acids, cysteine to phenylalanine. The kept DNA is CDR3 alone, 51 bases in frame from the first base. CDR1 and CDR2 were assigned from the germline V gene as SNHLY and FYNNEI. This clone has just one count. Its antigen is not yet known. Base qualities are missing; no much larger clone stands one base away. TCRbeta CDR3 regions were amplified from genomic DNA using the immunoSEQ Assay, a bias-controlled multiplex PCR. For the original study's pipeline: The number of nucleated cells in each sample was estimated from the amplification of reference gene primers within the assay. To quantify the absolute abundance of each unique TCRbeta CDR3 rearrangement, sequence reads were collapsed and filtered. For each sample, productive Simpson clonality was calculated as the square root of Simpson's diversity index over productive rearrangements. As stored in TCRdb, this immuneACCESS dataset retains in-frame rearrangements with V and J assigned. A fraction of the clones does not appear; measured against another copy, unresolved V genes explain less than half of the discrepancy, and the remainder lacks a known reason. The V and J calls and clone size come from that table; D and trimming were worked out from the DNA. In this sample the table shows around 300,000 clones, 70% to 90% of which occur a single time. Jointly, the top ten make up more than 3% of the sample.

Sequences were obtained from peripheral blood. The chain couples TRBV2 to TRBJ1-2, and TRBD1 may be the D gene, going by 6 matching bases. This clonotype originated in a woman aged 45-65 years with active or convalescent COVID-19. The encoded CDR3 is CASSESPTGQSNYGYTF. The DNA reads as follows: TGTGCCAGCAGTGAATCCCCGACAGGACAATCTAACTATGGCTACACCTTC.